A single sample gave rise to the 27 T cell receptor beta chains below, sequenced in a study of shared clonotypes between healthy human individuals. The method was immunoSEQ multiplex PCR; TCRdb's version includes in-frame clones alone and lacks a portion of them. This table holds approximately 640,000 clones, around 72% found once. What was sequenced was memory CD4+ T cells sorted from blood. Stated subset: CD45RA-negative fraction. These receptors were taken from a woman younger than 45 in good health.

The chain carries TRBV6-1 and TRBJ1-1; D remains unclear. Looked up from germline, CDR1 is MNHNS and CDR2 is SASEGT. The V end was cut by 0 bases, the J end by 6 bases, with 8 bases between. The CDR3 runs 13 residues. CDR3 sequence reads: CASSEAGLPEAFF. The CDR3 coding sequence is TGTGCCAGCAGTGAAGCAGGTCTGCCTGAAGCTTTCTTT.

Points on this clone: The same CDR3 can be traced to other DNA sequences in this sample. The chain recombines TRBV7-2 with TRBJ2-3, with 12 bases aligning to TRBD2. The CDR3 extends over 16 amino acids. V was clipped by 5 bases and J by 2 bases; unmatched bases: 5. Germline-derived CDR1 and CDR2 are SGHTA and FQGNSA. CDR3 in amino acids: CASSLGLAGPTDTQYF. The CDR3 coding sequence is TGTGCCAGCAGCCTAGGACTAGCGGGACCCACAGATACGCAGTATTTT.

The V call is TRBV10-3, the J call TRBJ2-3, with TRBD2 matching 10 bases. After removal of 0 bases from V and 5 bases from J, the junction contained 8 bases not matched to a gene. The CDR3 has 17 amino acids. Germline CDR1 reads ENHRY; CDR2 reads SYGVKD. DNA of the CDR3: TGTGCCATCAGTGAGTCAGGGGTTGGGACTAGCGAAGATACGCAGTATTTT. Amino acids: CAISESGVGTSEDTQYF.

The chain carries TRBV5-8 and TRBJ2-1; 7 bases fit TRBD2. V was clipped by 9 bases and J by 6 bases; unmatched bases: 6. Germline loops: CDR1 SGHTS, CDR2 YDEGEE. This CDR3 has 12 residues. This chain's CDR3 is CATRDYLNEQFF. The CDR3 DNA sequence: TGTGCCACCCGGGACTATCTCAATGAGCAGTTCTTC. The complete variable domain, with remaining parts taken from reference TRBV5-8 and TRBJ2-1, reads EAGVTQSPTHLIKTRGQQATLRCSPISGHTSVYWYQQALGLGLQFLLWYDEGEERNRGNFPPRFSGRQFPNYSSELNVNALELEDSALYLCATRDYLNEQFFGPGTRLTVL.

There are many counts of this clone. This CDR3 reads CASGRDSGNTIYF. The CDR3 DNA follows: TGTGCCAGCGGGAGGGACTCTGGAAACACCATATATTTT. The chain links TRBV28 to TRBJ1-3; the D is unclear. There are 13 residues in the CDR3. Per the germline V gene, CDR1 is MDHEN and CDR2 is SYDVKM. Trimming left V 8 bases short and J 0 bases short, with 8 bases between.

This clone occurred once. The chain joins TRBV2 to TRBJ1-1; perhaps TRBD1 as D (6 bases). CDR3 length equals 14 residues. CDR1 is SNHLY, CDR2 FYNNEI, per germline. The V end lost 4 bases, the J end lost 5 bases, and 14 bases lay between the germline ends. The CDR3 is CASSGAGGRTEAFF. The DNA for the CDR3 is TGTGCCAGCAGTGGGGCGGGGGGCCGGACTGAAGCTTTCTTT. Together with reference TRBV2 and TRBJ1-1, the CDR3 gives the full variable domain: EPEVTQTPSHQVTQMGQEVILRCVPISNHLYFYWYRQILGQKVEFLVSFYNNEISEKSEIFDDQFSVERPDGSNFTLKIRSTKLEDSAMYFCASSGAGGRTEAFFGQGTRLTVV.

The J gene is TRBJ2-7, the V gene TRBV7-9; 8 bases are shared with TRBD1. Per the germline V gene, CDR1 is SEHNR and CDR2 is FQNEAQ (reference sequence). The CDR3 consists of 14 residues. The ends lost 3 bases at V and 6 bases at J; junction bases unmatched: 7. The CDR3 here is CASSFRTGLVEQYF. The CDR3 DNA follows: TGTGCCAGCAGCTTTCGGACAGGGTTGGTCGAGCAGTACTTC. Drawing the rest from reference TRBV7-9 and TRBJ2-7, the complete variable domain is DTGVSQNPRHKITKRGQNVTFRCDPISEHNRLYWYRQTLGQGPEFLTYFQNEAQLEKSRLLSDRFSAERPKGSFSTLEIQRTEQGDSAMYLCASSFRTGLVEQYFGPGTRLTVT.

V usage is TRBV6-5 and J usage is TRBJ2-1; the D gene is possibly TRBD2 (6 bases). Per the germline V gene, CDR1 is MNHEY and CDR2 is SVGAGI. Trimming took off 2 bases at V and 0 bases at J, with 8 bases between the two ends. This CDR3 has 15 amino acids. This CDR3 reads CASSYGLPSYNEQFF. The CDR3 coding sequence is TGTGCCAGCAGTTACGGACTACCCTCCTACAATGAGCAGTTCTTC.

The chain employs TRBV5-1 and TRBJ2-3, with 9 bases aligning to TRBD1. The V gene end was trimmed by 4 bases and the J gene end by 2 bases; junction bases not matched to a gene: 8. The CDR3 has 16 amino acids. Germline assignment: CDR1 SGHRS and CDR2 YFSETQ. CDR3 residues: CASSKGQGPSTDTQYF. The CDR3 DNA follows: TGCGCCAGCAGCAAAGGACAGGGGCCGTCCACAGATACGCAGTATTTT.

The chain links TRBV5-4 to TRBJ2-3, with D perhaps matching TRBD2 (6 bases). This CDR3 is 16 amino acids long. Germline CDR1 is SGHNT and CDR2 is YYREEE (reference sequence). The V end was cut by 0 bases, the J end by 2 bases, with 13 bases between. In DNA, the CDR3 is TGTGCCAGCAGCTTGGACGGCGGGACTGACACAGATACGCAGTATTTT. Its translation: CASSLDGGTDTDTQYF.

This clone has more than one count but fewer than ten. V is TRBV30 and J is TRBJ1-2, with D tentatively TRBD1 (5 bases). CDR1 and CDR2 from the germline V gene are GTSNPN and SVGIG (reference sequence). The CDR3 is 11 residues long. The CDR3 here is CAGTGTYGYTF. The CDR3 region has the DNA TGTGCTGGCACGGGGACCTATGGCTACACCTTC.

This rearrangement joins TRBV5-1 to TRBJ1-1; weak D call: TRBD1 (6 bases). CDR3 size: 16 residues. V was shortened by 1 base and J by 1 base, with 14 bases between the two germline ends. The germline CDR1 and CDR2 sequences are SGHRS and YFSETQ. DNA of the CDR3: TGCGCCAGCAGCTTGAGCACGGGGGCGGCGAACACTGAAGCTTTCTTT. This encodes CASSLSTGAANTEAFF.

This rearrangement joins TRBV5-1 to TRBJ1-1, with a possible D match to TRBD1 (5 bases). CDR1 is SGHRS, CDR2 YFSETQ, per germline. Trimming took off 3 bases at V and 4 bases at J, with 22 bases between the two ends. This CDR3 has 17 amino acids. For the CDR3, the DNA is TGCGCCAGCAGCTCGCGGACCGGAGGAGGGGTGGGCACTGAAGCTTTCTTT. Protein sequence: CASSSRTGGGVGTEAFF.

This chain uses TRBV9 with TRBJ1-1, with D maybe TRBD1 (6 bases). V was pared by 0 bases and J by 4 bases, with 13 bases between. CDR3 length: 15 residues. CDR1 SGDLS and CDR2 YYNGEE come from the germline V gene. CDR3 DNA sequence: TGTGCCAGCAGCGTAGTTCCGGGGGCGAGCACTGAAGCTTTCTTT. Encoded protein: CASSVVPGASTEAFF.

The J gene is TRBJ1-3, the V gene TRBV14; D remains ambiguous. This CDR3 has 14 residues. The V and J ends lost 2 bases and 8 bases respectively, with 13 bases between them. CDR1 and CDR2 (germline): SGHDN, FVKESK. The CDR3 region is CASSQRGMPDTIYF. The DNA for the CDR3 is TGTGCCAGCAGCCAACGGGGAATGCCCGACACCATATATTTT. Supplemented by reference TRBV14 and TRBJ1-3, the full variable domain reads EAGVTQFPSHSVIEKGQTVTLRCDPISGHDNLYWYRRVMGKEIKFLLHFVKESKQDESGMPNNRFLAERTGGTYSTLKVQPAELEDSGVYFCASSQRGMPDTIYFGEGSWLTVV.

The V gene is TRBV15, the J gene TRBJ2-5; a weak D match, TRBD2 (5 bases). This CDR3 spans 14 amino acids. With 6 bases removed from V and 3 bases from J, the gap between germline ends came to 14 bases. Germline-derived CDR1 and CDR2 are LNHNV and YYDKDF (reference sequence). CDR3 in amino acids: CATRRWESEETQYF. CDR3 DNA sequence: TGTGCCACCAGACGGTGGGAGAGTGAAGAGACCCAGTACTTC.

This clone was counted a single time. The V and J genes are TRBV30 and TRBJ1-1; 8 bases are a match to TRBD1. The V segment lost 5 bases and the J segment 10 bases; nucleotides outside the gene matches: 12. The CDR3 sequence is 13 residues long. The germline CDR1 and CDR2 sequences are GTSNPN and SVGIG (reference sequence). In DNA form, the CDR3 reads TGTGCCTGGGAACACGGACAGGGTTTGGTAGCTTTCTTT. Its translation: CAWEHGQGLVAFF.

The chain employs TRBV6-1 and TRBJ2-7; 9 bases align to TRBD1. V was clipped by 6 bases and J by 6 bases; unmatched bases: 6. Germline CDR1 and CDR2: MNHNS and SASEGT. This CDR3 comprises 13 residues. CDR3 in amino acids: CASRGQGGLEQYF. In DNA, the CDR3 is TGTGCCAGCAGGGGACAGGGAGGACTCGAGCAGTACTTC.

The chain uses TRBV27 and TRBJ2-5, with 10 bases that match TRBD2. The CDR3 length is 14 residues. Trimming removed 6 bases from V and 7 bases from J; junction bases left unmatched: 8. Germline CDR1 is MNHEY and CDR2 is SMNVEV (reference sequence). The CDR3 loop is CASRSLAGDRTQYF. The CDR3 DNA follows: TGTGCCAGCAGAAGCCTAGCGGGAGACAGGACCCAGTACTTC.

The chain carries TRBV2 and TRBJ1-5; TRBD1 matches at 9 bases. V gave up 6 bases and J gave up 7 bases; unmatched junction bases: 10. Germline lookup yields CDR1 SNHLY and CDR2 FYNNEI. The CDR3 totals 15 residues. CDR3 DNA: TGTGCCAGCAGCCCGCCCGGGACAGGGAAACAGCCCCAGCATTTT. It yields the protein CASSPPGTGKQPQHF.

The chain joins TRBV5-4 to TRBJ2-7; TRBD1 matches at 7 bases. Germline values: CDR1 SGHNT, CDR2 YYREEE (reference sequence). Trimming at V came to 0 bases and at J to 3 bases, leaving 9 bases not matched to a gene. The CDR3 runs to 16 residues. CDR3 in amino acids: CASSLGQGFRHYEQYF. The CDR3 region has the DNA TGTGCCAGCAGCTTGGGACAGGGCTTCAGGCACTACGAGCAGTACTTC.

In this sample, this clone turned up a few times. The genes are TRBV19 and TRBJ1-5, with D unclear. Trimming pared 5 bases from V and 5 bases from J, leaving 10 bases between. The CDR3 has 13 amino acids. Germline CDR1 reads LNHDA; CDR2 reads SQIVND (reference sequence). CDR3 loop: CASSAREYQPQHF. CDR3 sequence (DNA): TGTGCCAGTAGTGCCCGCGAGTATCAGCCCCAGCATTTT.

The chain is built from TRBV2 and TRBJ2-6, with D unresolved. Germline CDR1 is SNHLY and CDR2 is FYNNEI. V was pared by 5 bases and J by 0 bases, with 17 bases between. CDR3 length: 18 residues. The CDR3: CASSPLSKSSSGANVLTF. The CDR3 DNA sequence: TGTGCCAGCAGTCCCCTTTCCAAATCCTCCTCTGGGGCCAACGTCCTGACTTTC.

The rearrangement joins TRBV25-1 to TRBJ1-2; no firm D call. This CDR3 has 14 residues. Germline CDR1 MGHDK, CDR2 SYGVNS. V dropped 2 bases and J dropped 3 bases, with 10 bases sitting between them. The CDR3 sequence is CASSEITDHYGYTF. DNA for the CDR3: TGTGCCAGCAGTGAAATTACGGATCACTATGGCTACACCTTC.

This chain links TRBV6-6 with TRBJ1-1, with TRBD1 matching 7 bases. V shed 2 bases and J 5 bases; nucleotides not matched to a gene: 5. CDR3 length: 14 amino acids. The germline CDR1 and CDR2 sequences are MNHNY and SVGAGI (reference sequence). The DNA for the CDR3 is TGTGCCAGCAGTTACACGACAGGGTTAACTGAAGCTTTCTTT. It encodes CASSYTTGLTEAFF.

The rearrangement joins TRBV28 to TRBJ1-2; 7 bases are a match to TRBD1. V trimming: 2 bases; J trimming: 7 bases; junction bases outside the gene matches: 4. CDR3 size: 13 residues. Germline CDR1 MDHEN, CDR2 SYDVKM. CDR3 sequence: CASSLGGGVGYTF. The CDR3, as DNA: TGTGCCAGCAGTTTAGGAGGGGGCGTTGGCTACACCTTC.

The sample holds a few counts of this clone. V and J are TRBV2 and TRBJ1-2; perhaps TRBD1 as D (5 bases). V was cut by 5 bases and J by 8 bases, with 21 bases left in between. In germline, CDR1 is SNHLY, CDR2 FYNNEI. The CDR3 contains 15 residues. CDR3 amino acids: CASSPLAGTRSGYTF. CDR3 in DNA: TGTGCCAGCAGTCCACTTGCCGGGACTCGGTCGGGCTACACCTTC.